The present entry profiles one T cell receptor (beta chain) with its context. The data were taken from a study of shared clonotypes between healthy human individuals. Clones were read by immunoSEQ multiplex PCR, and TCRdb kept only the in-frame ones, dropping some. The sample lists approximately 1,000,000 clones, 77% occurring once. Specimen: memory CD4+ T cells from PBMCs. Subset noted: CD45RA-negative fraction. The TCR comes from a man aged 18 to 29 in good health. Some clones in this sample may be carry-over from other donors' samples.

CDR3 sequence reads: CSVYTPMGDAYEQYF. The CDR3, as DNA: TGCAGCGTGTACACTCCTATGGGGGATGCCTACGAGCAGTACTTC. This chain joins TRBV29-1 and TRBJ2-7; D may correspond to TRBD1 or TRBD2 (5 bases each). V dropped 6 bases and J dropped 2 bases, with 20 bases sitting between them. The germline V gene encodes CDR1 SQVTM and CDR2 ANQGSEA. The CDR3 runs 15 residues.